This T cell receptor (beta chain) was identified during a study of brain T cells in children with intractable seizures. Study-level points and caveats: Pre-surgery blood may have been undersampled, hiding some clones. Patients' HCMV serostatus was unknown; virus specificity rests on CDR3 similarity alone.

Note on this clone: Its target is not known.

TCRdb keeps only in-frame clones here, not all; method: immunoSEQ multiplex PCR. This sample carries approximately 110,000 clones, 85% to 95% of them seen once, and the ten largest clones take around 4%. At least one anti-epileptic drug was given before surgery. This receptor was identified in a boy in the first two years of life with hemimegalencephaly and intractable seizures. Sample: peripheral blood, taken at surgery.

The CDR3 sequence is CASSLDQETQYF. The CDR3 bases are TGTGCCAGCAGCTTAGACCAAGAGACCCAGTACTTC. The chain links TRBV7-2 to TRBJ2-5; D unresolved. The CDR3 spans 12 residues. Per the germline V gene, CDR1 is SGHTA and CDR2 is FQGNSA. V was trimmed by 1 base and J by 0 bases, leaving 0 bases between them.